A selection of T cell receptor beta chains follows, all from one sample in a study of T cells in Graves' hyperthyroidism and ophthalmopathy. TCRdb analysed the multiplex PCR reads with MiXCR anew, one entry per CDR3 protein. The sample lists roughly 580,000 distinct CDR3 sequences, 40% to 55% occurring once. Sample: peripheral blood or thyroid tissue (not recorded which). The receptors derive from a woman between 18 and 30 years old with Graves' hyperthyroidism. Each CDR3 is given with its conserved first and last residue.

J: TRBJ1-1
V: TRBV20-1
length: 14
CDR3: CSAVPGPMNTEAFF

J: TRBJ1-5
V: TRBV7-4
length: 17
CDR3: CASSSHSGTQGNQPQHF

J: TRBJ1-5
V: TRBV2
length: 13
CDR3: CASSHQDQETQHF

J: TRBJ2-5
V: TRBV15
length: 16
CDR3: CATSKGPSGSGETQYF

J: TRBJ1-1
V: TRBV5-1
length: 14
CDR3: CASRLRGPNTEAFF

J: TRBJ1-2
V: TRBV20-1
length: 16
CDR3: CSARKGTAAANYGYTF

J: TRBJ2-3
V: TRBV24-1
length: 16
CDR3: CATSVTRAGDPDTQYF

J: TRBJ2-5
V: TRBV29-1
length: 12
CDR3: CSVGKAGETQYF

J: TRBJ1-5
V: TRBV27
length: 15
CDR3: CASSLSRTGNQPQHF

J: TRBJ2-2
V: TRBV2
length: 16
CDR3: CASSFGGAPNTGELFF

J: TRBJ2-5
V: TRBV11-3
length: 17
CDR3: CASSSPWGQGFLETQYF

J: TRBJ1-5
V: TRBV25-1
length: 17
CDR3: CASSLGDASSSNQPQHF

J: TRBJ1-6
V: TRBV7-9
length: 15
CDR3: CASSLLQGGNSPLHF

J: TRBJ1-1
V: TRBV10-3
length: 15
CDR3: CAISAPGAYVTEAFF

J: TRBJ2-5
V: TRBV20-1
length: 15
CDR3: CSARDLLGSQEAQYF

J: TRBJ1-5
V: TRBV7-6
length: 20
CDR3: CASSLAWLMGVGFSNQPQHF

J: TRBJ1-1
V: TRBV5-1
length: 14
CDR3: CASSLAGQGNEAFF

J: TRBJ1-2
V: TRBV29-1
length: 15
CDR3: CSARQGGQPNYGYTF

J: TRBJ1-6
V: TRBV2
length: 14
CDR3: CASSYGTGNSPLHF

J: TRBJ2-7
V: TRBV6-5
length: 14
CDR3: CASSYSGGTYEQYF

J: TRBJ2-5
V: TRBV2
length: 17
CDR3: CAASSVGEQGNQETQYF

J: TRBJ2-6
V: TRBV19
length: 16
CDR3: CASSIREGSGANVLTF

J: TRBJ1-2
V: TRBV2
length: 14
CDR3: CTSRDHQVEGGYTF

J: TRBJ1-6
V: TRBV20-1
length: 14
CDR3: CSARVRGQLSPLHF

J: TRBJ2-7
V: TRBV19
length: 14
CDR3: CASSRRTGSDEQYF

J: TRBJ1-6
V: TRBV2
length: 15
CDR3: CASSPTRGGNSPLHF

J: TRBJ2-7
V: TRBV5-1
length: 16
CDR3: CASSLGGTGDFYEQYF

J: TRBJ1-2
V: TRBV5-6
length: 12
CDR3: CASSPGIVGYTF

J: TRBJ1-5
V: TRBV20-1
length: 13
CDR3: CSARDTAYQPQHF

J: TRBJ2-2
V: TRBV7-2
length: 14
CDR3: CASSPSGGTGELFF

J: TRBJ1-1
V: TRBV20-1
length: 16
CDR3: CSARARGSLKNTEAFF

J: TRBJ1-1
V: TRBV2
length: 14
CDR3: CASRTGWANTEAFF

J: TRBJ2-6
V: TRBV7-9
length: 14
CDR3: CASSLGQGANVLTF

J: TRBJ2-5
V: TRBV20-1
length: 14
CDR3: CSASGDRGLETQYF

J: TRBJ1-5
V: TRBV15
length: 13
CDR3: CATSTREGQPQHF

J: TRBJ2-2
V: TRBV9
length: 17
CDR3: CASSVGGTRRNTGELFF

J: TRBJ2-2
V: TRBV5-1
length: 17
CDR3: CASSSCPGTGNTGELFF

J: TRBJ1-4
V: TRBV20-1
length: 14
CDR3: CSAPTDPTNEKLFF

J: TRBJ2-7
V: TRBV20-1
length: 14
CDR3: CSARAGRDRYEQYF

J: TRBJ2-5
V: TRBV19
length: 13
CDR3: CASGWTGLETQYF

J: TRBJ2-7
V: TRBV6-1
length: 16
CDR3: CASTLSGGHGRYEQYF

J: TRBJ1-2
V: TRBV7-2
length: 16
CDR3: CASSQIPGTGPYGYTF

J: TRBJ2-7
V: TRBV20-1
length: 14
CDR3: CSAIRQPGSYEQYF

J: TRBJ1-3
V: TRBV7-9
length: 14
CDR3: CASIPQGRGNTIYF

J: TRBJ2-5
V: TRBV2
length: 13
CDR3: CASSEGTKETQYF

J: TRBJ2-7
V: TRBV11-3
length: 15
CDR3: CASSYGTSDPYEQYF

J: TRBJ2-5
V: TRBV5-1
length: 17
CDR3: CASSFPSSGTKWETQYF

J: TRBJ2-7
V: TRBV20-1
length: 13
CDR3: CSARDTGIHEQYF

J: TRBJ2-5
V: TRBV7-8
length: 16
CDR3: CASSLSQRANQETQYF